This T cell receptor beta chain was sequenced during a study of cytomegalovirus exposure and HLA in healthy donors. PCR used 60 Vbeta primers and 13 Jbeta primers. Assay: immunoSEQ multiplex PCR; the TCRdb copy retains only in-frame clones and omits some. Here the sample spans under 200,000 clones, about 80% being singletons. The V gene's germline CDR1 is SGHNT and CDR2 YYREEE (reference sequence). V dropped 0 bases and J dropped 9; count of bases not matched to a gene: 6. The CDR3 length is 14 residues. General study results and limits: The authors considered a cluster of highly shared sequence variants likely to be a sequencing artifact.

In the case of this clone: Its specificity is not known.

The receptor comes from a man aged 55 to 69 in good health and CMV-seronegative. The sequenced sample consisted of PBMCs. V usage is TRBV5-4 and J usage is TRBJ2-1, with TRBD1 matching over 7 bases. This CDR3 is CASSLAEGASEQFF. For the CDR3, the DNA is TGTGCCAGCAGCTTGGCCGAGGGGGCGAGTGAGCAGTTCTTC.